This T cell receptor (beta chain) was sequenced during a study of T-cell reconstitution after alpha-beta-depleted transplantation in children. V lost 1 base to trimming and J lost 2 bases, with 16 bases between them. CDR3 length: 16 amino acids. Looked up from germline, CDR1 is DFQATT and CDR2 is SNEGSKA (reference sequence). Study results and limitations: In some patients, recipient T cells and intrathymic progenitors surviving conditioning explained high day-60 diversity. Fresh T-cell production supplied most of the T-cell counts and diversity seen one year after transplant. Expanded graft clones numbering several hundred reportedly gave rise to alpha-beta T cells about two months after transplant.

The authors prepared the TCRbeta library with unique molecular identifiers. One entry per CDR3 protein, called by TCRdb with MiXCR from the PCR reads. The table shows hundreds of thousands of distinct CDR3 sequences, with about an eighth occurring only once. This clonotype came up a few times. Its antigen is still unknown. This clonotype was obtained from a male patient between 10 and 17 years old who had a stem cell transplant for acute myeloid leukemia, so the T cells may come from the graft donor. This chain joins TRBV20-1 and TRBJ2-3; no clear D. This specimen was PBMCs, mostly from graft donor cells, taken 360 days after TCRalphabeta/CD19-depleted stem cell transplant. In nucleotides, the CDR3 is TGCAGTGCTAGAGGACGTTGGGCAGAGACCACAGATACGCAGTATTTT. Its protein product is CSARGRWAETTDTQYF.